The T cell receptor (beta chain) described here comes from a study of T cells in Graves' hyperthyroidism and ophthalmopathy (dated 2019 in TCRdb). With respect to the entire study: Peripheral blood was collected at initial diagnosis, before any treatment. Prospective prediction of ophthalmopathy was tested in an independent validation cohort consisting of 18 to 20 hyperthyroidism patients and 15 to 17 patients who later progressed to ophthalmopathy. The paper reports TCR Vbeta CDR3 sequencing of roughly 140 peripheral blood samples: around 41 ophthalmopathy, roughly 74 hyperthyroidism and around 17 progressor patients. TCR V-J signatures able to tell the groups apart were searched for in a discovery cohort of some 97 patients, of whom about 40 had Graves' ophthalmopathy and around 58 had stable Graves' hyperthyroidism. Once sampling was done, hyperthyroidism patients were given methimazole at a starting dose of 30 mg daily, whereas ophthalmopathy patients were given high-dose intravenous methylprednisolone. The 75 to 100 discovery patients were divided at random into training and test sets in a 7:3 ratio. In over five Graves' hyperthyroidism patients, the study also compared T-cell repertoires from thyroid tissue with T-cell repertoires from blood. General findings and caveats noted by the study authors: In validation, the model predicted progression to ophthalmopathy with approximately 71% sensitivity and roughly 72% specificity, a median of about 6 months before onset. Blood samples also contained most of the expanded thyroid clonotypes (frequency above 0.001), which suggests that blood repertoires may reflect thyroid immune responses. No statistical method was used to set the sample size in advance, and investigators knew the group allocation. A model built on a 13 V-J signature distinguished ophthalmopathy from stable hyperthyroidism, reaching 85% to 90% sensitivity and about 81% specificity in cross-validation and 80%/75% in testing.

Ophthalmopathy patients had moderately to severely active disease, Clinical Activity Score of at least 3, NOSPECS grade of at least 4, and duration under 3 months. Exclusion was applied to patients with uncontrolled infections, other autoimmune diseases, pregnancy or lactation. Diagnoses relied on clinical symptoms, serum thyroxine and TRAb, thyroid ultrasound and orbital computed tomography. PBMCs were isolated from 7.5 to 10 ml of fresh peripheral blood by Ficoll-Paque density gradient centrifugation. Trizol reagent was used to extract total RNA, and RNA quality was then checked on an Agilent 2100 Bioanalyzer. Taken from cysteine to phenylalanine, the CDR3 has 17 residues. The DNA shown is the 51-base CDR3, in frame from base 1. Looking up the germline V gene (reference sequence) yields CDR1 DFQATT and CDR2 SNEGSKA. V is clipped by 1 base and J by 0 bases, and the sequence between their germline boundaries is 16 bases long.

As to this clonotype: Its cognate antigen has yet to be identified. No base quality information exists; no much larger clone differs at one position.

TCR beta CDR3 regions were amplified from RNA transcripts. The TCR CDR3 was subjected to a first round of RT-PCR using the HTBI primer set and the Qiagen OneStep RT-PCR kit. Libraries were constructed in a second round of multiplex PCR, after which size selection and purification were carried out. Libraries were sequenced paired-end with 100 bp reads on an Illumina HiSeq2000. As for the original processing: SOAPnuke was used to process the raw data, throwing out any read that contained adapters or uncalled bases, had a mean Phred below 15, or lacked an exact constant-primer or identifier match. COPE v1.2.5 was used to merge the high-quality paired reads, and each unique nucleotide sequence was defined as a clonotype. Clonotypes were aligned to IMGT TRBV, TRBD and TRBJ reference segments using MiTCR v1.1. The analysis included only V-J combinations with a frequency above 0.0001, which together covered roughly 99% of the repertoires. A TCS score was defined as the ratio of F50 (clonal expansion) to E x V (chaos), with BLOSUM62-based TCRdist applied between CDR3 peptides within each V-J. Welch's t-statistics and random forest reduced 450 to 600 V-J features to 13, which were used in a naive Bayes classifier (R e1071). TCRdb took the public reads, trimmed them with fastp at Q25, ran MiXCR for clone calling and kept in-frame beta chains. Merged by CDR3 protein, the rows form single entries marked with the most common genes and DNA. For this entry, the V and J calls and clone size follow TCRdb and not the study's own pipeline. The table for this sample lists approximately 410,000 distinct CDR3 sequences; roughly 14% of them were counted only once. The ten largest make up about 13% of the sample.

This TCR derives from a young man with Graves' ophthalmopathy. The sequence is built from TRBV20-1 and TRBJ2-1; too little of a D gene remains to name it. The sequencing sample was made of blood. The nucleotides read TGCAGTGCTAGAGTGAAAGGAGACCCTCGCTCCTACAATGAGCAGTTCTTC. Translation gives CSARVKGDPRSYNEQFF.